Listed below are T cell receptor beta chains from one sample, sequenced in a study of regulatory T cells in long-lasting Graves disease. TCRdb recomputed calls from the multiplex PCR reads with MiXCR, one row per CDR3 protein. This table has about 520,000 distinct CDR3 sequences, approximately 12% appearing once. These same data were also listed under a study on T cells in Graves' hyperthyroidism and ophthalmopathy.

The sample was peripheral blood mononuclear cells (PBMCs), taken at new diagnosis, from a patient treated with antithyroid drugs. All receptors derive from a woman aged 25 to 39 with Graves disease. Both conserved end residues are part of each CDR3. D genes are given only for firm matches. Expanded clones get a size class; other rows say once, few or many, or leave the size out.

V: TRBV28; J: TRBJ2-6; D: -; size: many; CDR3: CASRVQGSSGANVLTF; DNA: TGTGCCAGCCGTGTACAGGGAAGCTCTGGGGCCAACGTCCTGACTTTC
V: TRBV7-9; J: TRBJ1-1; D: -; size: -; CDR3: CASRSLPEAFF; DNA: TGTGCCAGCAGAAGTCTCCCTGAAGCTTTCTTT
V: TRBV6-1; J: TRBJ1-6; D: TRBD1; size: many; CDR3: CASSPEGTGIINSPLHF; DNA: TGTGCCAGCAGTCCTGAAGGGACAGGGATCATTAATTCACCCCTCCACTTT
V: TRBV20-1; J: TRBJ2-1; D: TRBD2; size: -; CDR3: CSARGGGSYNEQFF; DNA: TGCAGTGCTAGGGGCGGGGGCTCCTACAATGAGCAGTTCTTC
V: TRBV9; J: TRBJ2-7; D: TRBD2; size: many; CDR3: CASSVDARGLAGREQYF; DNA: TGTGCCAGCAGCGTAGACGCTAGGGGACTAGCGGGCCGCGAGCAGTACTTC
V: TRBV3-1; J: TRBJ1-1; D: -; size: many; CDR3: CASSPPPGTGAAFF; DNA: TGTGCCAGCAGCCCCCCGCCGGGTACCGGTGCAGCTTTCTTT
V: TRBV28; J: TRBJ2-3; D: TRBD1; size: many; CDR3: CASSSQGTLRSTDTQYF; DNA: TGTGCCAGCAGTTCACAGGGGACCCTTCGTTCCACAGATACGCAGTATTTT
V: TRBV12-3/TRBV12-4; J: TRBJ2-7; D: TRBD2; size: many; CDR3: CASSYTGGLAGGEQYF; DNA: TGTGCCAGCAGTTACACGGGGGGACTAGCGGGAGGTGAGCAGTACTTC
V: TRBV7-3; J: TRBJ2-7; D: TRBD2; size: many; CDR3: CASSLLGLAGNEQYF; DNA: TGTGCCAGCAGCTTACTGGGACTAGCGGGAAACGAGCAGTACTTC
V: TRBV20-1; J: TRBJ2-1; D: -; size: -; CDR3: CSASRTRNYNEQFF; DNA: TGCAGTGCTAGCCGCACCAGAAACTACAATGAGCAGTTCTTC
V: TRBV11-3; J: TRBJ1-1; D: -; size: many; CDR3: CASSSGQGYTEAFF; DNA: TGTGCCAGCAGCTCAGGGCAGGGTTACACTGAAGCTTTCTTT
V: TRBV2; J: TRBJ2-1; D: -; size: few; CDR3: CASSGATSGNEQFF; DNA: TGTGCCAGCAGCGGAGCGACCTCCGGAAATGAGCAGTTCTTC
V: TRBV2; J: TRBJ1-1; D: -; size: -; CDR3: CASMFGRVRNTEAFF; DNA: TGTGCCAGCATGTTCGGCAGGGTACGGAACACTGAAGCTTTCTTT
V: TRBV6-1; J: TRBJ1-1; D: -; size: many; CDR3: CASSRSGNTEAFF; DNA: TGTGCCAGCAGTCGGTCAGGGAACACTGAAGCTTTCTTT
V: TRBV13; J: TRBJ2-5; D: TRBD2; size: many; CDR3: CASSSSYERERLGETQYF; DNA: TGTGCCAGCAGCTCCTCTTATGAGCGGGAAAGGTTGGGGGAGACCCAGTACTTC
V: TRBV10-3; J: TRBJ1-2; D: -; size: many; CDR3: CAIRSRVEERGYTF; DNA: TGTGCCATCAGATCCAGGGTGGAAGAGCGAGGCTACACCTTC
V: TRBV19; J: TRBJ2-7; D: -; size: few; CDR3: CASSIAGGGAYEQYF; DNA: TGTGCCAGTAGTATAGCTGGAGGAGGTGCCTACGAGCAGTACTTC
V: TRBV6-2/TRBV6-3; J: TRBJ1-2; D: -; size: few; CDR3: CASSGPTAFDNYGYTF; DNA: TGTGCCAGCAGTGGCCCGACCGCATTTGATAACTATGGCTACACCTTC
V: TRBV12-3/TRBV12-4; J: TRBJ2-5; D: -; size: many; CDR3: CASSLLTEETQYF; DNA: TGTGCCAGCAGTTTATTAACTGAAGAGACCCAGTACTTC
V: TRBV9; J: TRBJ2-7; D: TRBD1; size: -; CDR3: CASSVGQGLRDEQYF; DNA: TGTGCCAGCAGCGTCGGACAGGGCCTTCGAGACGAGCAGTACTTC
V: TRBV4-2; J: TRBJ1-1; D: -; size: few; CDR3: CASSQDPFTEAFF; DNA: TGTGCCAGCAGCCAAGATCCGTTCACTGAAGCTTTCTTT
V: TRBV11-3; J: TRBJ2-2; D: -; size: many; CDR3: CASSLPGQTQNTGELFF; DNA: TGTGCCAGCAGCTTACCTGGACAGACACAGAACACCGGGGAGCTGTTTTTT
V: TRBV15; J: TRBJ2-3; D: -; size: -; CDR3: CATSWAGNSPTQYF; DNA: TGTGCCACCAGCTGGGCAGGTAATTCCCCAACGCAGTATTTT
V: TRBV30; J: TRBJ2-1; D: TRBD2; size: -; CDR3: CAWSVKAGGTYNEQFF; DNA: TGTGCCTGGAGTGTCAAAGCGGGAGGAACCTACAATGAGCAGTTCTTC
V: TRBV28; J: TRBJ1-3; D: -; size: many; CDR3: CASARGGNTIYF; DNA: TGTGCCAGCGCACGGGGAGGAAACACCATATATTTT
V: TRBV14; J: TRBJ2-1; D: TRBD2; size: many; CDR3: CASSHLGLAPYNEQFF; DNA: TGTGCCAGCAGCCATTTAGGACTAGCTCCCTACAATGAGCAGTTCTTC
V: TRBV19; J: TRBJ2-1; D: TRBD2; size: many; CDR3: CASKTGTSGYNEQFF; DNA: TGTGCCAGTAAAACCGGGACTAGCGGATACAATGAGCAGTTCTTC
V: TRBV11-3; J: TRBJ2-6; D: -; size: many; CDR3: CASSTRTAPGANVLTF; DNA: TGTGCCAGCAGCACTCGGACAGCGCCTGGGGCCAACGTCCTGACTTTC